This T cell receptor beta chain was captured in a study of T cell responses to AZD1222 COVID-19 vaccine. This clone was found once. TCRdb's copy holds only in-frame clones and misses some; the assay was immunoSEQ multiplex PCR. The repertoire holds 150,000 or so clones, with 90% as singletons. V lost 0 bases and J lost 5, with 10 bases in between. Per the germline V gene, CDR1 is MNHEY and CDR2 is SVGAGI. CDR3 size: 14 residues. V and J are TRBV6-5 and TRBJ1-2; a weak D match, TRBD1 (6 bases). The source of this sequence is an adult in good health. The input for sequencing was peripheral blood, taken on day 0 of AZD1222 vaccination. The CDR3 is CASSYSAGEYGYTF. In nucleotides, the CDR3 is TGTGCCAGCAGTTACTCTGCAGGGGAATATGGCTACACCTTC.